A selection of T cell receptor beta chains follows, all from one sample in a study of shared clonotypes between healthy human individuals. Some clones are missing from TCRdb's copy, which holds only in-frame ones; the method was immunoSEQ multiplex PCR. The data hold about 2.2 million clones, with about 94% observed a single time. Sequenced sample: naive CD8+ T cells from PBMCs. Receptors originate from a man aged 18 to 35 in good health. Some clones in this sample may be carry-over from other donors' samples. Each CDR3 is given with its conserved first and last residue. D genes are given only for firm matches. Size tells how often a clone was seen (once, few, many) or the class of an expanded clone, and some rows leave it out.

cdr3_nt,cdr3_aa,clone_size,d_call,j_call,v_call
TGTGCCAGCTCTAGACAGGGGGAACACTCTGGGGCCAACGTCCTGACTTTC,CASSRQGEHSGANVLTF,.,TRBD1,TRBJ2-6,TRBV13
TGTGCCAGCAGAATAAAACTCGGGACTCTGGAGCAGTTCTTC,CASRIKLGTLEQFF,.,.,TRBJ2-1,TRBV6-6
TGTGCCAGCAGTCCTCTTGAGCGGACAGATACGCAGTATTTT,CASSPLERTDTQYF,.,.,TRBJ2-3,TRBV28
TGCGCCAGCAGCTTTACAGGGGGCAACGAGCAGTACTTC,CASSFTGGNEQYF,.,TRBD1,TRBJ2-7,TRBV5-1
TGTGCCAGCAGCGTGCTGGGGGGCTCCTACGAGCAGTACTTC,CASSVLGGSYEQYF,.,.,TRBJ2-7,TRBV11-2
TGTGCCAGCAGTTTATCGGCGGCAGGGAGAGTCTATGGCTACACCTTC,CASSLSAAGRVYGYTF,.,.,TRBJ1-2,TRBV27
TGTGCCAGCAGTTTACTTTACGAGCAGTACTTC,CASSLLYEQYF,.,.,TRBJ2-7,TRBV28
TGCGCCAGCAGCTTGGACAGAAGCACAGATACGCAGTATTTT,CASSLDRSTDTQYF,.,.,TRBJ2-3,TRBV5-1
TGTGCCAGCAGTTTCCGCGGACTAGCGGGCACAGATACGCAGTATTTT,CASSFRGLAGTDTQYF,.,TRBD2,TRBJ2-3,TRBV27
TGTGCCAGTAGTATCGGGGGGACCTATGGCTACACCTTC,CASSIGGTYGYTF,.,.,TRBJ1-2,TRBV19
TGTGCCAGCATCAGATCAGAACGACAGGCTCCCGTGGACACTGAAGCTTTCTTT,CASIRSERQAPVDTEAFF,.,.,TRBJ1-1,TRBV2
TGTGCCAGCAGCTTAATTGCAGAAAACTATGGCTACACCTTC,CASSLIAENYGYTF,.,.,TRBJ1-2,TRBV7-9
TGTGCCAGCAGCTCTACCGGGGACTCCTACAATGAGCAGTTCTTC,CASSSTGDSYNEQFF,.,.,TRBJ2-1,TRBV5-4
TGTGCCAGCAGCCCATGGACTAGCGGGAACTCCTACGAGCAGTACTTC,CASSPWTSGNSYEQYF,.,TRBD2,TRBJ2-7,TRBV5-4
TGCGCCAGCAGTCTTGAGAGCAGCTCCTACAATGAGCAGTTCTTC,CASSLESSSYNEQFF,.,.,TRBJ2-1,TRBV5-1
TGTGCCAGCAGCTTAGACGCGCGCAGCGGGACCTACGAGCAGTACTTC,CASSLDARSGTYEQYF,.,TRBD2,TRBJ2-7,TRBV7-3
TGTGCCTGGAGCGACCCTCGGGTAGGGCCCTACGAGCAGTACTTC,CAWSDPRVGPYEQYF,.,.,TRBJ2-7,TRBV30
TGTGCCAGCAGTTTGTCCAGAGTAATCGGGGAGCTGTTTTTT,CASSLSRVIGELFF,once,.,TRBJ2-2,TRBV27
TGTGCCAGCAGCTTCCAGAACACCGGGGAGCTGTTTTTT,CASSFQNTGELFF,.,.,TRBJ2-2,TRBV13
TGTGCCAGCAGTCACGCGCAAGGGACAGCGTTCTACGAGCAGTACTTC,CASSHAQGTAFYEQYF,.,TRBD1,TRBJ2-7,TRBV27
TGTGCCAGCAGTTCGGGACGGGAATACAATGAGCAGTTCTTC,CASSSGREYNEQFF,.,.,TRBJ2-1,TRBV27
TGTGCCAGCAGCGTAGAGGGGGTCCGCACAGATACGCAGTATTTT,CASSVEGVRTDTQYF,.,.,TRBJ2-3,TRBV9
TGTGCCAGCAGCCCCCACCGGGGACAGGAGGGGGACGAGCAGTACTTC,CASSPHRGQEGDEQYF,.,TRBD1,TRBJ2-7,TRBV7-9
TGTGCCACCAAGTTGTCCGGGGAGCTGTTTTTT,CATKLSGELFF,.,.,TRBJ2-2,TRBV15
TGTGCCAGCGGAGCGGAGCCCGCCCTTAGCACAGATACGCAGTATTTT,CASGAEPALSTDTQYF,.,.,TRBJ2-3,TRBV2
TGTGCCAGCAGCGCCGACGGGAGCTCCTACAATGAGCAGTTCTTC,CASSADGSSYNEQFF,.,.,TRBJ2-1,TRBV9
TGTGCCAGCAGTTCCATACCGGACAGGGTCACTGAAGCTTTCTTT,CASSSIPDRVTEAFF,.,TRBD1,TRBJ1-1,TRBV27
TGTGCCACCCAAGAACTGACAGGGCCTAACTATGGCTACACCTTC,CATQELTGPNYGYTF,.,TRBD1,TRBJ1-2,TRBV18
TGTGCCAGCAGCCCAGGGACCCTCGGCACTGAAGCTTTCTTT,CASSPGTLGTEAFF,few,.,TRBJ1-1,TRBV5-4
TGTGCCAGCAGCAAAGAACGGGTGATCGTGACAGGGATGAACACCGGGGAGCTGTTTTTT,CASSKERVIVTGMNTGELFF,.,.,TRBJ2-2,TRBV21-1
TGTGCCAGCAGCTTGAACCGGGCCCTCAATGAGCAGTTCTTC,CASSLNRALNEQFF,.,.,TRBJ2-1,TRBV7-3
TGTGCCAGCAGTAGTCAGGGGTCAAGGTACGAGCAGTACTTC,CASSSQGSRYEQYF,.,.,TRBJ2-7,TRBV28
TGTGCCAGCAGTGTCTCATGGACAGGTACCTACAATGAGCAGTTCTTC,CASSVSWTGTYNEQFF,.,TRBD1,TRBJ2-1,TRBV27
TGTGCCAGCAGCTTGGGGACGGGCACTGGGTATGGCTACACCTTC,CASSLGTGTGYGYTF,.,.,TRBJ1-2,TRBV11-2
TGTGCCAGCAGCTTAGCGACGGGGACAGGGAACTACGAGCAGTACTTC,CASSLATGTGNYEQYF,.,TRBD1,TRBJ2-7,TRBV7-6
TGTGCCAGCAGCCGTGCTATAGCGGGAGGGCCCTACGAGCAGTACTTC,CASSRAIAGGPYEQYF,.,TRBD2,TRBJ2-7,TRBV7-9